There are many counts of the clone carrying this T cell receptor beta chain. Its antigen is undetermined. The sample originates from a study of beta chain features in type 1 diabetes. Germline lookup yields CDR1 LNHDA and CDR2 SQIVND (reference sequence). This CDR3 contains 16 residues. Trimming removed 5 bases at V and 2 bases at J, with 16 bases between. General observations from the study: Reads derived from cDNA could over-represent cells showing high TCR expression. Fewer junction insertions and more nucleotide deletions appeared in type 1 diabetes patients. Patients with Type 1 diabetes showed moderately but significantly shorter TCRB CDR3s in all four CD4+ subsets.

Every isolated RNA sample was fully reverse transcribed, so sequencing captured expressed TCRB transcripts. Sequencing used immunoSEQ multiplex PCR; TCRdb keeps in-frame clones, though not all of them. The sample contains 140,000 to 150,000 clones, roughly an eighth of which appear only once. This chain connects TRBV19 to TRBJ1-5, with D perhaps matching TRBD1 (6 bases). Sequencing input: central memory CD4+ T cells from blood. The sequence was obtained from a man between 18 and 29 years old with type 1 diabetes. CDR3 residues: CASSGGAGERNQPQHF. The CDR3 region has the DNA TGTGCCAGTAGTGGGGGGGCAGGAGAACGCAATCAGCCCCAGCATTTT. Full variable domain (remainder filled in from reference TRBV19 and TRBJ1-5): DGGITQSPKYLFRKEGQNVTLSCEQNLNHDAMYWYRQDPGQGLRLIYYSQIVNDFQKGDIAEGYSVSREKKESFPLTVTSAQKNPTAFYLCASSGGAGERNQPQHFGDGTRLSIL.